This T cell receptor beta chain derives from a study of OX40 agonist ivuxolimab in advanced cancers. Study summary: At 0.01 to 10 mg/kg, ivuxolimab was administered intravenously to patients every 2 weeks. Partial response was recorded in three patients: one hepatocellular carcinoma and two cutaneous melanoma cases. Patients receiving dose escalation had hepatocellular carcinoma, melanoma, renal cell or head and neck cancer.

This CDR3 comprises 15 residues. Trimming at V came to 0 bases and at J to 4 bases, leaving 5 bases not matched to a gene. Germline-derived CDR1 and CDR2 are SGHTA and FQGNSA. TCRdb keeps only in-frame clones here, not all; method: immunoSEQ multiplex PCR. This sample has 50,000 to 70,000 clones, with around 88% found just once. Sample: CD4+ or CD8+ T cells sorted from blood, taken in a trial of the OX40 agonist ivuxolimab. The clonotype comes from an adult with an advanced solid tumor such as melanoma, head and neck, liver or kidney cancer. The chain joins TRBV7-2 to TRBJ1-2; 7 nucleotides match TRBD1. CDR3: CASSLAAGTAYGYTF. In nucleotides, the CDR3 is TGTGCCAGCAGCTTAGCCGCCGGGACAGCCTATGGCTACACCTTC. Filled out from reference TRBV7-2 and TRBJ1-2, the complete variable domain reads GAGVSQSPSNKVTEKGKDVELRCDPISGHTALYWYRQSLGQGLEFLIYFQGNSAPDKSGLPSDRFSAERTGGSVSTLTIQRTQQEDSAVYLCASSLAAGTAYGYTFGSGTRLTVV.